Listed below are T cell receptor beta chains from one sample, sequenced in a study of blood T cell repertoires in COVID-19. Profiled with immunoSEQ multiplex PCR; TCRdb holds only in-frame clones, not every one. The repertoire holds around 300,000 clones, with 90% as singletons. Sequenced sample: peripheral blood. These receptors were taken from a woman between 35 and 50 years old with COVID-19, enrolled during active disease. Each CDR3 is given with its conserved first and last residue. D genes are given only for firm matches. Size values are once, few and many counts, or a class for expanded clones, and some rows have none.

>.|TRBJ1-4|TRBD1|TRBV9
CASSVDEGATGEKLFF
TGTGCCAGCAGCGTAGATGAGGGGGCGACGGGTGAAAAACTGTTTTTT
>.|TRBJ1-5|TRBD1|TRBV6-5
CASTQGAAWRPQHF
TGTGCCAGCACACAGGGGGCAGCGTGGCGGCCCCAGCATTTT
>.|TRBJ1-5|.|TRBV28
CASSLTTVSNQPQHF
TGTGCCAGCAGTTTGACGACAGTTAGCAATCAGCCCCAGCATTTT
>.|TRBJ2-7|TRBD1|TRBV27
CASSLRDSNLGQYF
TGTGCCAGCAGTCTCCGGGACAGTAACCTCGGGCAGTACTTC
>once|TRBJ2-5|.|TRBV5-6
CASTSYETQYF
TGTGCCAGCACCTCCTACGAGACCCAGTACTTC
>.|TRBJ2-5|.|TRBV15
CATSRDPRETQYF
TGTGCCACCAGCAGAGATCCGAGGGAGACCCAGTACTTC
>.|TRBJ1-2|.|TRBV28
CASKATDGYTF
TGTGCCAGTAAAGCGACTGATGGCTACACCTTC
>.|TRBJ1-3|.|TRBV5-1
CASSLDAGNTIYF
TGCGCCAGCAGCTTGGATGCCGGGAACACCATATATTTT
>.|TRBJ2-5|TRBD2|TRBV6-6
CASRISGAQGETQYF
TGTGCCAGCAGGATTAGCGGGGCCCAAGGGGAGACCCAGTACTTC
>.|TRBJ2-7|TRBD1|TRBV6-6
CASSYLGQGQYEQYF
TGTGCCAGCAGTTACCTGGGACAGGGCCAGTACGAGCAGTACTTC
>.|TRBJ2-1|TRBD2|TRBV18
CASSIHVTSGRNEQFF
TGTGCCAGCTCAATCCACGTGACTAGCGGGAGGAATGAGCAGTTCTTC
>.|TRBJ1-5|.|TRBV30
CAWSVRQNWGNQPQHF
TGTGCCTGGAGTGTACGACAGAACTGGGGCAATCAGCCCCAGCATTTT
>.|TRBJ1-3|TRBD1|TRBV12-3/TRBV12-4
CAGRDSSGNTIYF
TGTGCCGGCCGGGACAGCTCTGGAAACACCATATATTTT
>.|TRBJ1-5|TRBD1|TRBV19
CASSQTGASNQPQHF
TGTGCCAGTAGTCAGACAGGGGCTAGCAATCAGCCCCAGCATTTT
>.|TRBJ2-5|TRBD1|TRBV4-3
CASSQRDRGQETQYF
TGCGCCAGCAGCCAGAGGGACAGGGGACAAGAGACCCAGTACTTC
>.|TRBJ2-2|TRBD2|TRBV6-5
CASSAGTSSTGELFF
TGTGCCAGCAGCGCCGGGACTAGTTCCACCGGGGAGCTGTTTTTT
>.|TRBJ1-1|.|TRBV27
CASSLQGHREAFF
TGTGCCAGCAGTTTACAGGGACATCGAGAAGCTTTCTTT
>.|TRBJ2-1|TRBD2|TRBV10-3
CAISGLAGMGDEQFF
TGTGCCATCTCTGGACTAGCGGGAATGGGGGATGAGCAGTTCTTC
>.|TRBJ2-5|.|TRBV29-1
CSANAGRVETQYF
TGCAGCGCCAACGCGGGAAGGGTGGAGACCCAGTACTTC
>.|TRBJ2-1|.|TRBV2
CASSVAVSEGFSYNEQFF
TGTGCCAGCAGTGTCGCCGTTAGTGAGGGTTTCTCCTACAATGAGCAGTTCTTC
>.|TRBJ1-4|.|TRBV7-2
CASSETPGMPNEKLFF
TGTGCCAGCAGCGAGACGCCAGGGATGCCTAATGAAAAACTGTTTTTT
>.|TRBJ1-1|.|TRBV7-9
CASSPRLGTEAFF
TGTGCCAGCAGCCCTAGACTGGGCACTGAAGCTTTCTTT
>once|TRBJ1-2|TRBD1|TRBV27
CASSLASGTGTSYTF
TGTGCCAGCAGTTTAGCTTCCGGGACAGGGACTAGCTACACCTTC
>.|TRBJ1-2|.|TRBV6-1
CASSEVISNGYTF
TGTGCCAGCAGTGAAGTGATCAGTAATGGCTACACCTTC
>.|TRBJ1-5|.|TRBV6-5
CASLPRGGFYQPQHF
TGTGCCAGCCTGCCTAGGGGTGGGTTTTATCAGCCCCAGCATTTT
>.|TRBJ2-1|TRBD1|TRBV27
CASSLGTGVYSNEQFF
TGTGCCAGCAGTTTGGGGACAGGGGTTTATAGCAATGAGCAGTTCTTC
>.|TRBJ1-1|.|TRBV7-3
CASSLTAGASTEAFF
TGTGCCAGCAGCTTAACTGCGGGGGCCTCAACTGAAGCTTTCTTT
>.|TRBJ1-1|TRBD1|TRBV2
CAGDRALNTEAFF
TGTGCCGGCGACAGGGCATTGAACACTGAAGCTTTCTTT
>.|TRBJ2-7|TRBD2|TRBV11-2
CASSSSAGAGLYF
TGTGCCAGCAGCTCGAGTGCGGGAGCGGGCTTGTACTTC
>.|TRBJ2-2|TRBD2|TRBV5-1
CASRPGTTNTGELFF
TGCGCCAGCAGACCCGGGACTACTAACACCGGGGAGCTGTTTTTT
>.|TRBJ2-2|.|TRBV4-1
CASSPRTTNTGELFF
TGCGCCAGCAGCCCGCGGACAACGAACACCGGGGAGCTGTTTTTT
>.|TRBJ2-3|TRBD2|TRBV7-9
CASSQRGHTDTQYF
TGTGCCAGCAGCCAGCGGGGCCACACAGATACGCAGTATTTT
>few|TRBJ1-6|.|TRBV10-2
CASSEGGNNSPLHF
TGCGCCAGCAGTGAGGGCGGGAATAATTCACCCCTCCACTTT
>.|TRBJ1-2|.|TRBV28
CASSSQQPRYPNYGYTF
TGTGCCAGCAGTTCCCAACAGCCCCGATACCCTAACTATGGCTACACCTTC
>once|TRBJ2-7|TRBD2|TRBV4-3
CASSQGTSGKGNEQYF
TGCGCCAGCAGCCAAGGGACTAGCGGGAAAGGGAACGAGCAGTACTTC
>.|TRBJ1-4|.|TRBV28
CASSLETAINEKLFF
TGTGCCAGCAGTCTAGAGACAGCCATTAATGAAAAACTGTTTTTT
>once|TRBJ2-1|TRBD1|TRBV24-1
CATSDGGTGLSSYNEQFF
TGTGCCACCAGTGATGGTGGGACAGGGCTAAGCTCCTACAATGAGCAGTTCTTC
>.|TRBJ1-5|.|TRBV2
CASSEVGGPQHF
TGTGCCAGCAGTGAGGTTGGAGGGCCCCAGCATTTT
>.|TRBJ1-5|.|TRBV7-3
CASSLGLGQPQHF
TGTGCCAGCAGCTTGGGCCTGGGTCAGCCCCAGCATTTT
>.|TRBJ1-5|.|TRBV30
CAWSARGDLMPQHF
TGTGCCTGGAGTGCTCGCGGGGACCTTATGCCCCAGCATTTT
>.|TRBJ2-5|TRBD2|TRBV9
CASSPRTSGTETQYF
TGTGCCAGCAGCCCCCGAACTAGCGGGACAGAGACCCAGTACTTC
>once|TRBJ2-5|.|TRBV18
CASSPEQETQYF
TGTGCCAGCTCACCCGAACAGGAGACCCAGTACTTC
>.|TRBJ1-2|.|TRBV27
CASSFWSGYGYTF
TGTGCCAGCAGTTTTTGGTCAGGCTATGGCTACACCTTC
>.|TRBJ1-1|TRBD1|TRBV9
CASSATGGEATEAFF
TGTGCCAGCAGCGCCACAGGGGGCGAGGCCACTGAAGCTTTCTTT
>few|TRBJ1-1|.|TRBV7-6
CASSPGYRVRDTEAFF
TGTGCCAGCAGCCCAGGGTATAGGGTCCGAGACACTGAAGCTTTCTTT
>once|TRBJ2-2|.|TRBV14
CASSQQRTGELFF
TGTGCCAGCAGCCAGCAACGGACCGGGGAGCTGTTTTTT
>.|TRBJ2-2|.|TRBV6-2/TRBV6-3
CASSFRGTGELFF
TGTGCCAGCAGTTTCCGGGGCACCGGGGAGCTGTTTTTT
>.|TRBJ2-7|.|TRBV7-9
CASSLARAVYEQYF
TGTGCCAGCAGCTTAGCCAGGGCTGTCTACGAGCAGTACTTC
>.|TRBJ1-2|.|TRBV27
CASSFTHGNSYGYTF
TGTGCCAGCAGTTTTACCCACGGAAACAGCTATGGCTACACCTTC
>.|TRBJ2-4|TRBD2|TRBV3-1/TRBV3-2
CASSRAGLLAKNIQYF
TGTGCCAGCAGCCGAGCGGGACTACTAGCCAAAAACATTCAGTACTTC
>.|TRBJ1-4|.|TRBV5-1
CASNFEGLGEKLFF
TGCGCCAGCAACTTCGAGGGTTTGGGTGAAAAACTGTTTTTT
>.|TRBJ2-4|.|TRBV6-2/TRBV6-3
CASSYSGQGGAKNIQYF
TGTGCCAGCAGTTACTCTGGGCAGGGTGGAGCCAAAAACATTCAGTACTTC
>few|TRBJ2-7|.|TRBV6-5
CASRTTASYEQYF
TGTGCCAGCAGGACTACAGCTTCCTACGAGCAGTACTTC